These 18 T cell receptor beta chains originate from one sample sequenced in a study of OX40 agonist ivuxolimab in advanced cancers. Libraries were constructed by the immunoSEQ multiplex PCR assay. In its TCRdb copy, this immuneACCESS table keeps in-frame sequences only and misses some clones. Where compared with another copy, unresolved V genes explain less than half of these, and the others have no known cause. Within this sample are 6,000 to 9,000 clones, with roughly 80% of them counted one time only. The ten largest clones take up over 30% of the sample. The material was CD4+ or CD8+ T cells sorted from blood, obtained in a trial of the OX40 agonist ivuxolimab. The origin of the receptors is an adult with an advanced solid tumor such as melanoma, head and neck, liver or kidney cancer.

This rearrangement joins TRBV6-9 to TRBJ1-4, with D perhaps matching TRBD1 (6 bases). CDR3 length: 15 amino acids. CDR1 and CDR2 from the germline V gene are MNHGY and SVAAGI. V dropped 6 bases and J dropped 0 bases, with 11 bases sitting between them. The CDR3 DNA is TGTGCCAGCAGCGACAGGATTGCAACTAATGAAAAACTGTTTTTT. Translating it yields CASSDRIATNEKLFF.

This CDR3 is CASSLVYGQGSYGYTF. CDR3 nucleotides: TGTGCCAGCAGCTTAGTGTACGGGCAGGGATCCTATGGCTACACCTTC. The chain is built from TRBV7-2 and TRBJ1-2, with D maybe TRBD1 (5 bases). Trimming left V 1 base short and J 4 bases short, with 16 bases between. Germline V gene data show CDR1 as SGHTA and CDR2 as FQGNSA. The length of the CDR3 is 16 residues. Full variable domain (remainder filled in from reference TRBV7-2 and TRBJ1-2): GAGVSQSPSNKVTEKGKDVELRCDPISGHTALYWYRQSLGQGLEFLIYFQGNSAPDKSGLPSDRFSAERTGGSVSTLTIQRTQQEDSAVYLCASSLVYGQGSYGYTFGSGTRLTVV.

This clone is medium-sized within its sample. This chain connects TRBV4-2 to TRBJ2-1; 14 positions match TRBD2. V shed 1 base, J shed 6 bases, and the junction held 2 bases outside the gene matches. The CDR3 has 16 residues. Per germline, CDR1 LGHNA and CDR2 YNFKEQ. Written as DNA, the CDR3 is TGTGCCAGCAGCCAAGGACTAGCGGGAGGGACCAATGAGCAGTTCTTC. It specifies CASSQGLAGGTNEQFF.

The genes are TRBV7-9 and TRBJ2-3, with D maybe TRBD2 (6 bases). The CDR3 is 14 amino acids. Germline CDR1 SEHNR, CDR2 FQNEAQ (reference sequence). V was clipped by 5 bases and J by 5 bases, with 14 bases between them. The CDR3 loop reads CASSPWRGLDTQYF. The CDR3 DNA reads as TGTGCCAGCAGCCCATGGCGGGGTCTAGATACGCAGTATTTT. The full variable domain, completed using reference TRBV7-9 and TRBJ2-3, is DTGVSQNPRHKITKRGQNVTFRCDPISEHNRLYWYRQTLGQGPEFLTYFQNEAQLEKSRLLSDRFSAERPKGSFSTLEIQRTEQGDSAMYLCASSPWRGLDTQYFGPGTRLTVL.

The chain combines TRBV7-3 with TRBJ2-3; maybe TRBD1 (6 bases). V was cut by 2 bases and J by 1 base, with 10 bases left in between. This CDR3 contains 15 residues. The V gene's germline CDR1 is SGHTA and CDR2 FQGTGA. CDR3 in DNA: TGTGCCAGCAGCTTATATGAGGGGGGCACAGATACGCAGTATTTT. Protein sequence: CASSLYEGGTDTQYF.

This rearrangement joins TRBV11-1 to TRBJ2-7; 9 positions match TRBD1. Germline CDR1 and CDR2: SGHAT and FQDESV (reference sequence). Trimming cost V 4 bases and J 10 bases; bases outside gene matches: 8. This CDR3 comprises 13 residues. For the CDR3, the DNA is TGTGCCAGCAGCTCCGGGACAGGGTCCCCCCAGTACTTC. Its protein product is CASSSGTGSPQYF.

This sequence joins TRBV11-2 and TRBJ1-1; the D is unclear. Trimming left V 1 base short and J 5 bases short, with 5 bases between. Germline V gene lookup returns CDR1 SGHAT and CDR2 FQNNGV. The CDR3 length is 12 residues. CDR3 sequence: CASSLGRTEAFF. Here the CDR3 DNA reads TGTGCCAGCAGCTTAGGTAGGACTGAAGCTTTCTTT. The complete variable domain, with remaining parts taken from reference TRBV11-2 and TRBJ1-1, reads EAGVAQSPRYKIIEKRQSVAFWCNPISGHATLYWYQQILGQGPKLLIQFQNNGVVDDSQLPKDRFSAERLKGVDSTLKIQPAKLEDSAVYLCASSLGRTEAFFGQGTRLTVV.

This chain connects TRBV27 to TRBJ1-5; D remains ambiguous. The CDR3 totals 13 residues. Germline CDR1 MNHEY, CDR2 SMNVEV (reference sequence). Between the trimmed V and J ends, which lost 3 bases and 7 bases, there was a span of 10 bases. This CDR3 reads CASSFNKFQPQHF. The CDR3 coding sequence is TGTGCCAGCAGTTTTAACAAGTTCCAGCCCCAGCATTTT.

In the case of this clone: The junction differs from germline at one of its ends, possibly a read error. As DNA, the CDR3 is TGTGCCATCAGTGAATTAGTAAGGGACTCGAACACCGGGGAGCTGTTTTTT. Amino acids: CAISELVRDSNTGELFF. The V and J genes are TRBV6-1 and TRBJ2-2; a weak D match, TRBD2 (6 bases). CDR3 length equals 17 residues. From germline, CDR1 is MNHNS and CDR2 SASEGT.

This sequence joins TRBV6-5 and TRBJ2-3, with no clear D. Germline V gene data show CDR1 as MNHEY and CDR2 as SVGAGI. CDR3 length: 16 amino acids. Trimming cost V 2 bases and J 0 bases, with 12 bases left between them. The CDR3 is CASSYGRSISTDTQYF. CDR3 DNA sequence: TGTGCCAGCAGTTACGGGCGGTCGATCAGCACAGATACGCAGTATTTT.

This clone was found a few times. The V and J genes are TRBV28 and TRBJ2-7; 9 bases line up with TRBD1. The germline V gene has CDR1 MDHEN and CDR2 SYDVKM. This CDR3 has 16 residues. J lost 2 bases, V lost 2 bases, and 7 bases had no gene match. The CDR3 nucleotides are TGTGCCAGCAGTTTACTTCCGGGACAGGGCACCTACGAGCAGTACTTC. Encoded protein: CASSLLPGQGTYEQYF.

The rearrangement joins TRBV7-8 to TRBJ2-2; 9 bases align to TRBD1. CDR1 SGHVS and CDR2 FQNEAQ come from the germline V gene. The CDR3 has 16 residues. V gave up 5 bases and J gave up 7 bases; unmatched junction bases: 11. The CDR3 DNA is TGTGCCAGCAGCGTACAGGGGGCCGAGATCGGCGGGGAGCTGTTTTTT. Amino acids: CASSVQGAEIGGELFF.

The chain links TRBV15 to TRBJ1-3, with D possibly matching TRBD1 (6 bases). The CDR3 is made up of 16 amino acids. Germline CDR1 LNHNV, CDR2 YYDKDF (reference sequence). V lost 5 bases, J lost 3 bases, and 17 bases lay in between. The CDR3 DNA sequence: TGTGCCACCAGCCCGGACAGAGCACCCCGTGGAAACACCATATATTTT. This codes for CATSPDRAPRGNTIYF.

A single count supports this clone. J is TRBJ2-5 and V is TRBV4-3, with D possibly being TRBD1 (5 bases). Germline CDR1 reads LGHNA; CDR2 reads YSLEER. V was cut by 0 bases and J by 5 bases, with 19 bases left in between. The CDR3 covers 17 residues. In DNA form, the CDR3 reads TGCGCCAGCAGCCAAGATCGACAGTCCCACGAGTGGGAGACCCAGTACTTC. Translating gives CASSQDRQSHEWETQYF.

The chain employs TRBV2 and TRBJ2-5; 12 positions agree with TRBD2. The tail of the sequence fits TRBJ2-7 better, so the J call may be wrong. CDR1 is SNHLY, CDR2 FYNNEI, per germline. This CDR3 spans 16 amino acids. The CDR3 bases are TGTGCCAGCAGTGAAGCCTCTAGCGGGAGGGGGTACGAGCAGTACTTC. It yields the protein CASSEASSGRGYEQYF.

In this sample, this clone turned up a few times. This rearrangement joins TRBV19 to TRBJ2-5; perhaps TRBD1 as D (5 bases). CDR3 length: 15 amino acids. V was cut by 5 bases and J by 3 bases, with 16 bases left in between. The germline CDR1 and CDR2 sequences are LNHDA and SQIVND (reference sequence). The CDR3 loop is CASSSPQDVEETQYF. DNA for the CDR3: TGTGCCAGTAGTTCACCACAGGACGTCGAAGAGACCCAGTACTTC.

This chain joins TRBV7-9 and TRBJ1-5; 10 nucleotides align to TRBD1. The V and J ends lost 5 bases and 5 bases, in that order; junction bases with no gene match: 3. The CDR3 extends over 14 amino acids. CDR1 and CDR2 (germline): SEHNR, FQNEAQ (reference sequence). CDR3 sequence (DNA): TGTGCCAGCAGCATCGGGACAGGGGATCAGCCCCAGCATTTT. This gives the protein CASSIGTGDQPQHF.

V and J are TRBV9 and TRBJ1-1; the D gene is possibly TRBD1 (6 bases). Germline CDR1 SGDLS, CDR2 YYNGEE. The CDR3 sequence is 13 residues long. V gave up 3 bases and J gave up 3 bases, with 9 bases separating them. CDR3 sequence: CASSANRDTEAFF. The CDR3 DNA is TGTGCCAGCAGCGCTAACAGGGACACTGAAGCTTTCTTT.